These 25 T cell receptor beta chains were sequenced from one sample in a study of T cell responses to AZD1222 COVID-19 vaccine. Produced via immunoSEQ multiplex PCR; TCRdb's table is partial and in-frame only. Among around 79,000 clones listed, around nine tenths were seen once. Sequences were derived from peripheral blood, sampled on day 0 of AZD1222 vaccination. Every receptor here comes from an adult in good health.

The CDR3 protein is CASSPGGGLGNEKLFF. DNA of the CDR3: TGCGCCAGCAGCCCAGGTGGGGGGCTTGGTAATGAAAAACTGTTTTTT. V gene TRBV5-1 combines with J gene TRBJ1-4, with a weak D call TRBD1 (6 bases). This CDR3 region has 16 residues. Trimming stripped 4 bases from V and 4 bases from J, with 17 bases between. Germline V gene lookup returns CDR1 SGHRS and CDR2 YFSETQ.

The gene calls are TRBV6-6 and TRBJ1-2; D ambiguous. The CDR3 has 10 amino acids. Germline loops: CDR1 MNHNY, CDR2 SVGAGI (reference sequence). V was clipped by 6 bases and J by 6 bases, with 5 bases between them. In nucleotides, the CDR3 is TGTGCCAGCAGCCAGGATGGCTACACCTTC. It is translated as CASSQDGYTF.

This chain connects TRBV19 to TRBJ1-5; the match to TRBD1 covers 7 bases. This CDR3 comprises 14 residues. Germline CDR1 LNHDA, CDR2 SQIVND (reference sequence). V lost 1 base to trimming and J lost 7 bases; unmatched junction nucleotides: 4. CDR3: CASSIGQGRQPQHF. The CDR3 DNA reads TGTGCCAGTAGTATAGGACAGGGACGGCAGCCCCAGCATTTT.

The chain has TRBV13 and TRBJ2-7; 10 bases map to TRBD2. The CDR3 sequence is 16 residues long. The V gene's germline CDR1 is PRHDT and CDR2 FYEKMQ (reference sequence). Trimming took 6 bases from V and 0 from J; bases not matched to a gene: 8. DNA of the CDR3: TGTGCCAGCAGAAAAACTACTAGCGGGGACTCCTACGAGCAGTACTTC. This codes for CASRKTTSGDSYEQYF.

CDR3 nucleotide sequence: TGTGCCAGCACGACACTGAACACCGGGGAGCTGTTTTTT. It specifies CASTTLNTGELFF. The rearrangement links TRBV19 to TRBJ2-2; unclear D gene. CDR1 is LNHDA and CDR2 is SQIVND in the germline V gene (reference sequence). The CDR3 consists of 13 residues. Trimming took 9 bases from V and 1 from J, leaving 9 bases between them.

About this clone itself: Within the sample, other DNA sequences also encode this same CDR3. The rearrangement uses TRBV12-3 or TRBV12-4 and TRBJ2-5; D ambiguous. The length of the CDR3 is 11 residues. Trimming took 5 bases from V and 1 from J, leaving 2 bases between them. The CDR3 sequence: CASSLQETQYF. CDR3 sequence (DNA): TGTGCCAGCAGTCTCCAAGAGACCCAGTACTTC.

This clone is a singleton in its sample. The V gene is TRBV10-2, the J gene TRBJ2-3; TRBD2 matches at 12 bases. This CDR3 comprises 14 residues. Unmatched junction bases numbered 1, after V lost 6 bases and J lost 3 bases. The germline gives CDR1 WSHSY, CDR2 SAAADI. The CDR3 spells CASRTSGRTDTQYF. The CDR3 DNA reads as TGCGCCAGCAGGACTAGCGGGAGAACAGATACGCAGTATTTT.

V is TRBV27 and J is TRBJ1-1; 7 bases fit TRBD1. This CDR3 has 15 amino acids. From germline, CDR1 is MNHEY and CDR2 SMNVEV (reference sequence). Trimming at V came to 5 bases and at J to 3 bases, leaving 9 bases not matched to a gene. CDR3 DNA: TGTGCCAGCAGTCATAACAGGGGAGCGGACACTGAAGCTTTCTTT. This gives the protein CASSHNRGADTEAFF.

This sequence joins TRBV6-2 or TRBV6-3 and TRBJ2-5; D is unresolved. The V gene's germline CDR1 is MNHEY and CDR2 SVGEGT. V shed 2 bases and J shed 5 bases, with 18 bases lying between them. The CDR3 runs 16 residues. CDR3 DNA: TGTGCCAGCAGTTACCAGGACCGCGCTGTGGGGGAGACCCAGTACTTC. It specifies CASSYQDRAVGETQYF.

CDR3 in DNA: TGTGCCAGCAGCCTCAGTGCAACCAACACCGGGGAGCTGTTTTTT. Its protein product is CASSLSATNTGELFF. This chain connects TRBV7-2 to TRBJ2-2; D is uncertain. Germline V gene data show CDR1 as SGHTA and CDR2 as FQGNSA. The CDR3 is 15 residues long. Deletions cut 5 bases from V and 2 bases from J, with 12 bases between.

The gene calls are TRBV6-5 and TRBJ2-2; D call uncertain. Trimming pared 6 bases from V and 5 bases from J, leaving 10 bases between. Germline assignment: CDR1 MNHEY and CDR2 SVGAGI. There are 13 residues in the CDR3. The DNA for the CDR3 is TGTGCCAGCAGCTACATTGGGACCGGGGAGCTGTTTTTT. Protein product: CASSYIGTGELFF.

The chain carries TRBV6-1 and TRBJ1-5; perhaps TRBD1 as D (6 bases). Germline CDR1 and CDR2: MNHNS and SASEGT. The CDR3 spans 14 residues. Trimming took 3 bases from V and 7 from J, leaving 13 bases between them. The CDR3: CASSEGGGSQPQHF. In DNA form, the CDR3 reads TGTGCCAGCAGTGAGGGGGGGGGCTCGCAGCCCCAGCATTTT.

The chain is built from TRBV6-1 and TRBJ2-4, with 12 bases identical to TRBD2. CDR1 is MNHNS and CDR2 is SASEGT in the germline V gene. V was clipped by 0 bases and J by 16 bases; unmatched bases: 7. The CDR3 is made up of 14 amino acids. CDR3 sequence (DNA): TGTGCCAGCAGTGAAGCCCCTAGCGGGAGGGCTAAATACTTC. This encodes CASSEAPSGRAKYF.

The chain has TRBV30 and TRBJ1-3; 7 nucleotides align to TRBD1. Germline V gene sequence: CDR1 GTSNPN, CDR2 SVGIG (reference sequence). The length of the CDR3 is 14 residues. The CDR3 region is CVSGTANSGNTIYF. Here the CDR3 DNA reads TGTGTCTCCGGGACAGCAAACTCTGGAAACACCATATATTTT.

The CDR3 region is CASTQGVNQPQHF. The CDR3 nucleotides read TGTGCCAGCACCCAAGGGGTAAATCAGCCCCAGCATTTT. The chain joins TRBV6-6 to TRBJ1-5; D is possibly TRBD1 (5 bases). This CDR3 contains 13 residues. The germline V gene encodes CDR1 MNHNY and CDR2 SVGAGI (reference sequence). V was pared by 7 bases and J by 4 bases, with 11 bases between.

V gene TRBV18 combines with J gene TRBJ1-5; no clear D. Deletions cut 1 base from V and 4 bases from J, with 8 bases between. The germline CDR1 and CDR2 sequences are KGHSH and LQKENI. This CDR3 contains 14 residues. The CDR3 bases are TGTGCCAGCTCACCACGGCAGAATAATCAGCCCCAGCATTTT. Amino acid sequence: CASSPRQNNQPQHF.

This clone was observed a handful of times. The genes are TRBV21-1 and TRBJ2-1; TRBD2 is the table's D call, not checked against the DNA. TRBV21-1 is a known pseudogene. The CDR3 runs to 14 residues. CDR3 DNA sequence: TGTGCCAGCAGCAATGAGGTGCCCTCCCATGAGCAGTTCTTC. Translated, it gives CASSNEVPSHEQFF.

The V and J genes are TRBV27 and TRBJ1-2; D unresolved. This CDR3 is 15 amino acids long. Looked up from germline, CDR1 is MNHEY and CDR2 is SMNVEV (reference sequence). Trimming left V 1 base short and J 5 bases short, with 14 bases between. CDR3 amino acids: CASSLLAGMGYGYTF. In DNA, the CDR3 is TGTGCCAGCAGTTTATTAGCTGGAATGGGGTATGGCTACACCTTC.

The chain joins TRBV5-8 to TRBJ1-5; tentatively, D is TRBD1 (6 bases). Between the trimmed V and J ends, which lost 4 bases and 2 bases, there was a span of 13 bases. Per germline, CDR1 SGHTS and CDR2 YDEGEE. CDR3 length: 15 amino acids. The CDR3 here is CASSPTGMGNQPQHF. The CDR3 region has the DNA TGTGCCAGCAGCCCCACAGGGATGGGCAATCAGCCCCAGCATTTT.

The chain carries TRBV6-6 and TRBJ1-4, with TRBD1 as a possible D gene (5 bases). The length of the CDR3 is 14 residues. Germline CDR1 and CDR2: MNHNY and SVGAGI (reference sequence). V lost 2 bases, J lost 7 bases, and 11 bases lay in between. For the CDR3, the DNA is TGTGCCAGCAGTTACGGTCAGGGCGTTGAAAAACTGTTTTTT. Translated, it gives CASSYGQGVEKLFF.

The chain employs TRBV3-1 (or the pseudogene TRBV3-2) and TRBJ1-4; D is undetermined. This CDR3 comprises 14 residues. Trimming stripped 2 bases from V and 3 bases from J, with 7 bases between. Per the germline V gene, CDR1 is LGHDT and CDR2 is YNNKEL (reference sequence). The CDR3 DNA reads TGTGCCAGCAGCCAACGGCAGGCTAATGAAAAACTGTTTTTT. Translating gives CASSQRQANEKLFF.

J is TRBJ1-1 and V is TRBV30; D is uncertain. This CDR3 spans 10 amino acids. Trimming shortened V by 5 bases and J by 5 bases, and 6 bases separated the two germline ends. Germline CDR1 reads GTSNPN; CDR2 reads SVGIG (reference sequence). This chain's CDR3 is CAWGETEAFF. The CDR3 nucleotides read TGTGCCTGGGGGGAAACTGAAGCTTTCTTT.

In its sample, this clone was seen once. V and J are TRBV20-1 and TRBJ1-1; TRBD1 might be the D (5 bases). Germline CDR1 is DFQATT and CDR2 is SNEGSKA (reference sequence). The ends were cut back, 3 bases at V and 5 bases at J, with 10 bases in the middle. The CDR3 length is 12 residues. The CDR3 coding sequence is TGCAGTGCTAGTGAGGGGCGAACTGAAGCTTTCTTT. Translated: CSASEGRTEAFF.

J is TRBJ1-2 and V is TRBV5-1; D might be TRBD1 (6 bases). CDR3 length equals 14 residues. In germline, CDR1 is SGHRS, CDR2 YFSETQ. The V gene lost 0 bases and the J gene lost 6 bases, with 12 bases spanning the gap. In DNA, the CDR3 is TGCGCCAGCAGCTTGGGGGGGCTGGAGGATGGCTACACCTTC. This encodes CASSLGGLEDGYTF.

This chain connects TRBV2 to TRBJ2-3, with 7 bases that match TRBD2. Germline loops: CDR1 SNHLY, CDR2 FYNNEI. Trimming removed 3 bases from V and 2 bases from J; junction bases left unmatched: 8. The CDR3 has 16 amino acids. Here the CDR3 DNA reads TGTGCCAGCAGTGAGTTCGGCAGCGGGGTCACAGATACGCAGTATTTT. Its translation is CASSEFGSGVTDTQYF.